Below, 5 T cell receptor beta chains from the same sample are listed, as sequenced in a study of T cells after somatic rescue of genetic block. The protocol was immunoSEQ multiplex PCR, while the TCRdb copy is restricted to in-frame clones and leaves out a portion. This table holds more than 9,500 clones, around 72% found once. The specimen was peripheral blood mononuclear cells (PBMCs). All receptors derive from a boy younger than 18.

This clone was seen only once. The V call is TRBV5-1, the J call TRBJ2-1; 8 bases line up with TRBD2. Trimming cost V 10 bases and J 7 bases; bases outside gene matches: 16. CDR1 SGHRS and CDR2 YFSETQ come from the germline V gene. This CDR3 is 15 amino acids long. The CDR3 region is CASGYGGAEKNEQFF. In DNA form, the CDR3 reads TGCGCCTCAGGTTACGGGGGGGCAGAGAAAAATGAGCAGTTCTTC.

The rearrangement joins TRBV11-2 to TRBJ2-7; a weak D match, TRBD1 (6 bases). Germline V gene sequence: CDR1 SGHAT, CDR2 FQNNGV. The CDR3 totals 13 residues. Trimming took 5 bases from V and 4 from J, leaving 12 bases between them. The CDR3 here is CASSHGQSYEQYF. The CDR3 nucleotides read TGTGCCAGCAGCCACGGACAGTCGTACGAGCAGTACTTC.

This clone was detected a few times. The genes are TRBV7-9 and TRBJ1-6; 8 bases are a match to TRBD1. Trimming at V came to 5 bases and at J to 7 bases, leaving 4 bases not matched to a gene. Germline CDR1 and CDR2: SEHNR and FQNEAQ (reference sequence). CDR3 length: 14 residues. The CDR3 bases are TGTGCCAGCAGCGGGGACAGGTTCAATTCACCCCTCCACTTT. This encodes CASSGDRFNSPLHF.

V and J are TRBV28 and TRBJ2-1; D is possibly TRBD1 (5 bases). This CDR3 region has 16 residues. Trimming removed 5 bases from V and 0 bases from J, with 14 bases in between. CDR1 and CDR2 from the germline V gene are MDHEN and SYDVKM. In nucleotides, the CDR3 is TGTGCCAGCAGTCCCGACAGCCCGTACTCCTACAATGAGCAGTTCTTC. This codes for CASSPDSPYSYNEQFF.

There are a few counts of this clone. This chain uses TRBV30 with TRBJ2-4; 7 bases are a match to TRBD1. CDR1 GTSNPN and CDR2 SVGIG come from the germline V gene (reference sequence). The CDR3 has 19 amino acids. V was pared by 2 bases and J by 1 base, with 17 bases of the junction left unmatched. CDR3 amino acids: CAWSPPDRIIPTAKNIQYF. The CDR3 DNA follows: TGTGCCTGGAGTCCCCCGGACAGGATTATACCTACGGCCAAAAACATTCAGTACTTC.